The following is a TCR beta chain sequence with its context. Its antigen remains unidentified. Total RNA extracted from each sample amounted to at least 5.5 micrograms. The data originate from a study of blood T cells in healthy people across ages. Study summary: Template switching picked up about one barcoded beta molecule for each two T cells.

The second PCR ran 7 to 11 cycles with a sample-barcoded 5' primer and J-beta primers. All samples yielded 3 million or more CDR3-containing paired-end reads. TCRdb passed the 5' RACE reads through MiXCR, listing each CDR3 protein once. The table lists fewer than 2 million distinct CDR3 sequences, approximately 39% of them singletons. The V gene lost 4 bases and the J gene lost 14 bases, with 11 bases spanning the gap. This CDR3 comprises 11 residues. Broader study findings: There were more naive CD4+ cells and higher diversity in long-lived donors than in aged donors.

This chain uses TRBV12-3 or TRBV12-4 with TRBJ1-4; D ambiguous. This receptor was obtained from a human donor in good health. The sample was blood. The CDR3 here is CASSYLGILFF. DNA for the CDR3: TGTGCCAGCAGTTATCTGGGTATTCTGTTTTTT.